This T cell receptor (beta chain) was recorded in a study of breast tumors, draining lymph nodes, adjacent tissues. Study-wide findings and caveats: Luminal-like breast cancer showed significantly greater tumor-nontumor repertoire similarity than basal-like breast cancer did. Tumor repertoires ranked between lymph nodes and nontumor tissue in diversity, with V and J gene preferences.

This clonotype was observed once. Its antigen is still unknown. Trimming cost V 5 bases and J 3 bases; bases outside gene matches: 16. Germline V CDR1 and CDR2: SEHNR, FQNEAQ (reference sequence). The length of the CDR3 is 17 residues. Axillary draining lymph nodes of breast cancer patients supplied the node samples. TCRdb independently ran MiXCR on the multiplex PCR reads; one entry per CDR3 protein. The sample contains about 200,000 distinct CDR3 sequences, approximately 36% of which appear only once. V usage is TRBV7-9 and J usage is TRBJ2-7, with 7 bases lining up with TRBD1. The TCR comes from a female donor with breast cancer. Some clones in this sample may be carry-over from other donors' samples. The sample consisted of axillary lymph node tissue. The CDR3 loop reads CASSPGTAPRSHYEQYF. In nucleotides, the CDR3 is TGTGCCAGCAGCCCCGGGACAGCCCCAAGGTCTCACTACGAGCAGTACTTC.